The 9 T cell receptor beta chains below were found in one sample sequenced in a study of tumor-infiltrating lymphocytes in primary liver carcinoma. Germline DNA was also extracted, while the blood RNA originated from unsorted whole blood. The authors made TCR beta cDNA from 500 ng total RNA with a constant-region primer. Modified slightly, ARM-PCR produced TCR beta libraries over three nested multiplex PCR rounds. The first two PCR rounds used TRBV1-TRBV30 forward primers with a C-beta reverse primer, around 10 cycles each. One entry per CDR3 protein results from TCRdb running MiXCR on the multiplex PCR reads. The sample lists fewer than 250,000 distinct CDR3 sequences; less than 70% were seen once. The sequenced sample consisted of peripheral blood. The receptors shown here come from an older woman with primary liver carcinoma and hepatitis B virus infection.

This clonotype has only one observation. The conserved closing phenylalanine or tryptophan is absent in this CDR3, likely reflecting a read error. Because the CDR3's place on the DNA is in doubt, the DNA is left out and the CDR3 is given as listed by TCRdb. The J gene is TRBJ2-7, the V gene TRBV5-4; the table's TRBD1 call for D was not verified on the DNA. Per germline, CDR1 SGHNT and CDR2 YYREEE (reference sequence). Counting both end residues, the CDR3 totals 15 amino acids. This chain's CDR3 is CASSLATGAGYEQYL.

This clonotype has just a few counts. The genes are TRBV12-3 or TRBV12-4 and TRBJ2-7, with D possibly matching TRBD1 (6 bases). Trimming shortened V by 4 bases and J by 1 base, and 20 bases separated the two germline ends. CDR3 size: 17 residues. The CDR3 sequence: CASSSGQGTERSYEQYF. CDR3 bases: TGTGCCAGCAGTTCCGGTCAGGGGACGGAGAGGTCCTACGAGCAGTACTTC.

Details on this clonotype: Relative to the germline gene, one junction end is altered; a read error may explain this. V gene TRBV11-3 combines with J gene TRBJ2-3; D is possibly TRBD2 (6 bases). The CDR3 sequence is 15 residues long. Per germline, CDR1 SGHNT and CDR2 YENEEA. The CDR3 DNA sequence: TGCGCCAGCAGCCTCGGACTTAGCGGCACAGATATGCAGTATTTT. Protein product: CASSLGLSGTDMQYF.

A remark on this clonotype: The junction departs from the called germline gene at one end, perhaps through a read error. The CDR3, as DNA: TGCGGCGCGTTCGGGGACAGCATGAACATTGAAGCTTTCTTT. The encoded protein is CGAFGDSMNIEAFF. The rearrangement uses TRBV29-1 and TRBJ1-1, with 7 bases fitting TRBD1. Germline V gene data show CDR1 as SQVTM and CDR2 as ANQGSEA. The CDR3 runs to 14 residues. The whole variable domain, filled in from reference TRBV29-1 and TRBJ1-1, reads SAVISQKPSRDICQRGTSLTIQCQVDSQVTMMFWYRQQPGQSLTLIATANQGSEATYESGFVIDKFPISRPNLTFSTLTVSNMSPEDSSIYLCGAFGDSMNIEAFFGQGTRLTVV.

On this clonotype: A junction end diverges from the germline sequence, so it may reflect a read error. The chain links TRBV28 to TRBJ2-2; the D is unclear. Germline CDR1 is MDHEN and CDR2 is SYDVKM. The CDR3 is made up of 13 amino acids. CDR3: CASTLPHTGELFF. The CDR3 DNA sequence: TGTGCCAGCACTTTACCCCACACCGGGGAGCTGTTTTTT.

This clonotype appeared many times. This chain links TRBV29-1 with TRBJ2-5; the match to TRBD2 covers 7 bases. This CDR3 comprises 12 residues. In germline, CDR1 is SQVTM, CDR2 ANQGSEA. Losses at the gene ends were 7 bases for V and 7 bases for J; bases not matched to a gene: 9. The CDR3 DNA sequence: TGCAGCGACCAACTAGCGAGCGGGACCCAGTACTTC. It translates to CSDQLASGTQYF.

Comments on this clonotype: One end of the junction fails to match germline, which may point to a read error. This chain connects TRBV11-3 to TRBJ1-6; D is uncertain. Germline values: CDR1 SGHNT, CDR2 YENEEA. This CDR3 spans 17 amino acids. This chain's CDR3 is CANSFWSAGREYSPLHF. The CDR3 region has the DNA TGTGCCAACAGCTTCTGGTCAGCGGGCCGCGAATACTCACCCCTCCACTTT.

Turning to this clonotype: It may be a read error: a sequence one base away is much more abundant. Since the CDR3 does not end with the conserved phenylalanine or tryptophan, this likely comes from a read error. V is TRBV12-3 or TRBV12-4 and J is TRBJ2-1; D ambiguous. This CDR3 has 14 residues. V lost 3 bases, J lost 6 bases, and 12 bases lay in between. The CDR3 is CASSFHAAPNEQFS. CDR3 sequence (DNA): TGTGCCAGCAGTTTTCATGCAGCCCCCAATGAGCAGTTCTCC.

Ten or more counts support this clonotype. V usage is TRBV5-6 and J usage is TRBJ1-1; D is undetermined. CDR1 is SGHDT, CDR2 YYEEEE, per germline. Trimming removed 1 base from V and 4 bases from J, with 14 bases in between. This CDR3 has 15 amino acids. CDR3 region: CASSLRFTRLTEAFF. The CDR3 DNA sequence: TGTGCCAGCAGCTTGCGCTTTACACGACTCACTGAAGCTTTCTTT.